Listed below are T cell receptor beta chains from one sample, sequenced in a study of CD8+CD57+ T cells in acquired aplastic anemia. Using its own MiXCR run on the reads, TCRdb lists one record per CDR3 protein. Of approximately 58,000 distinct CDR3 sequences in the sample, approximately 50% were seen once. Sequencing was done on a sample of sorted CD4+, CD8+, or CD8+CD57+ T cells (not recorded which) from PBMCs. Every receptor here comes from a human donor with aplastic anemia. Both conserved end residues are part of each CDR3. D genes are given only for firm matches. A clone size is listed for some rows: how often the clone was seen (once, few, many), or a class if it is expanded.

d_call	v_call	j_call	clone_size	cdr3_nt	cdr3_aa
-	TRBV20-1	TRBJ1-2	-	TGCAGTGCTAGAGGGGGGACACAGTATGGCTACACCTTC	CSARGGTQYGYTF
-	TRBV3-1	TRBJ2-3	many	TGTGCCAGCAGCCATTTCTGGGGGACTAGCACAGATACGCAGTATTTT	CASSHFWGTSTDTQYF
-	TRBV2	TRBJ1-6	few	TGTGCCAGCTACGGGGCGGCACCCTATAATTCACCCCTCCACTTT	CASYGAAPYNSPLHF
-	TRBV10-3	TRBJ1-2	-	TGTGCCACCGAAAAAACAGGGAACTATGGCTACACCTTC	CATEKTGNYGYTF
-	TRBV2	TRBJ2-7	few	TGTGCCAGCGGGGACTCCTCCTACGAGCAGTACTTC	CASGDSSYEQYF
-	TRBV9	TRBJ2-2	-	TGTGCCAGCAGCGTACAGGGCGCGAACACCGGGGAGCTGTTTTTT	CASSVQGANTGELFF
TRBD2	TRBV29-1	TRBJ2-1	-	TGCAGCGTCGATGGACTAGTCTATGAGCAGTTCTTC	CSVDGLVYEQFF
-	TRBV7-9	TRBJ1-2	-	TGCGCCAGCAGCCAATCGGGTTTAGATGGCTACACCTTC	CASSQSGLDGYTF
-	TRBV7-6	TRBJ1-5	-	TGTGCCAGCAGCTTATCCCAGGCCCCGAATCAGCCCCAGCATTTT	CASSLSQAPNQPQHF
-	TRBV20-1	TRBJ2-7	-	TGCAGTGCTCGGGGACTCCGATACGGTTCCTACGAGCAGTACTTC	CSARGLRYGSYEQYF
-	TRBV7-9	TRBJ2-7	few	TGTGCCAGCAGCCCGTTCAATGGCGAGCAGTACTTC	CASSPFNGEQYF
-	TRBV20-1	TRBJ2-7	medium-sized	TGCAGTGCTAGATACGTGAGCTCCTACGAGCAGTACTTC	CSARYVSSYEQYF
TRBD2	TRBV24-1	TRBJ2-5	-	TGTGCCACCAGTGTAGCGGGAGTAGAGACCCAGTACTTC	CATSVAGVETQYF
-	TRBV6-2/TRBV6-3	TRBJ1-2	many	TGTGCCAGCACGCGTACTCGAGGGGGGTACTATGGCTACACCTTC	CASTRTRGGYYGYTF
-	TRBV11-2	TRBJ2-6	-	TGTGCCAGCAGCTTATATGGGACGAGGTTCTCTGGGGCCAACGTCCTGACTTTC	CASSLYGTRFSGANVLTF
TRBD1	TRBV5-6	TRBJ1-3	once	TGTGCCAGCAGCTACCGGACAGGGAGGGCGGCTGGAAACACCATATATTTT	CASSYRTGRAAGNTIYF
-	TRBV20-1	TRBJ2-5	many	TGCAGTGCTAGGGGGAATCTAGCTTCACCGGAGACCCAGTACTTC	CSARGNLASPETQYF
-	TRBV10-3	TRBJ2-2	-	TGTGCCATCAGTGAAACAGGCGCGAGGACCGGGGAGCTGTTTTTT	CAISETGARTGELFF
-	TRBV9	TRBJ1-4	once	TGTGCCAGCAACAGGGACGCGGAAAAACTGTTTTTT	CASNRDAEKLFF
TRBD2	TRBV3-1	TRBJ2-3	-	TGTGCCAGCAGCCAAGGGACACTAGCGGGGGCGGATACGCAGTATTTT	CASSQGTLAGADTQYF
TRBD1	TRBV19	TRBJ1-2	medium-sized	TGTGCCAGTAGTGGACAGGGCTATGGCTACACCTTC	CASSGQGYGYTF
TRBD1	TRBV25-1	TRBJ1-1	-	TGTGCCAGCCTTCCAACAGGGGCGGGAACGGAAGCTTTCTTT	CASLPTGAGTEAFF
-	TRBV29-1	TRBJ2-5	few	TGCAGCGTGGCGGGCCACATCCAAGAGACCCAGTACTTC	CSVAGHIQETQYF
-	TRBV7-2	TRBJ1-1	-	TGTGCCAGCAGCCTCGGGGGTGTCTTT	CASSLGGVF
TRBD2	TRBV15	TRBJ2-2	-	TGTGCCACCAGCAGAGATGTCGAGCGGGGGCACACCGGGGAGCTGTTTTTT	CATSRDVERGHTGELFF
-	TRBV2	TRBJ2-1	once	TGTGCCAGCAGCTCGATAACTCGCAATGAGCAGTTCTTC	CASSSITRNEQFF
TRBD1	TRBV10-2	TRBJ1-2	-	TGCGCCAGCAGTGAAAACAGGGGTGGATATGGCTACACCTTC	CASSENRGGYGYTF
-	TRBV6-4	TRBJ2-2	many	TGTGCCAGCAGGAAGGGGAGTTACACCGGGGAGCTGTTTTTT	CASRKGSYTGELFF
TRBD1	TRBV20-1	TRBJ1-2	-	TGCAGTGCTAGACCCACCGACAGGGACTATGGCTACACCTTC	CSARPTDRDYGYTF
-	TRBV29-1	TRBJ1-5	-	TGCAGCGCCAAGTGGGGCCCCAATCAGCCCCAGCATTTT	CSAKWGPNQPQHF
-	TRBV12-3/TRBV12-4	TRBJ1-2	many	TGTGCCAGCAGTTTAGCAGGAGGGGAGGGGGAGAGCGGCTACACCTTC	CASSLAGGEGESGYTF
TRBD1	TRBV10-1	TRBJ1-5	-	TGCGCCAGCAGTGAGTCAGAGGACAGGATCAATCAGCCCCAGCATTTT	CASSESEDRINQPQHF
-	TRBV24-1	TRBJ1-2	-	TGTGCCACCAGTGTAGGAGAAAGCTATGGCTACACCTTC	CATSVGESYGYTF
TRBD2	TRBV24-1	TRBJ2-7	-	TGTGCCACCAGTGACGGGGAGGGATGGGGCGAGCAGTACTTC	CATSDGEGWGEQYF
-	TRBV7-9	TRBJ2-5	-	TGTGCCAGCAGCTTAGAACGAGCGGAGACCCAGTACTTC	CASSLERAETQYF
-	TRBV6-1	TRBJ2-7	-	TGTGCCAGCAGTAGAACGGAATCCTACGAGCAGTACTTC	CASSRTESYEQYF
TRBD1	TRBV12-3/TRBV12-4	TRBJ2-5	-	TGTGCCAGCAGTTTCGGACAGGGGGGTCCCCAGTACTTC	CASSFGQGGPQYF
-	TRBV29-1	TRBJ2-7	-	TGCAGCGTTGGAACCTCCCTGGAGCAGTACTTC	CSVGTSLEQYF
TRBD1	TRBV10-3	TRBJ2-7	-	TGTGCCATCAGTGAGTCGACAGGGTTCACCTACGAGCAGTACTTC	CAISESTGFTYEQYF